This T cell receptor beta chain was captured by sequencing in a study of siplizumab effects on memory and regulatory T cells. Study-wide findings and caveats: Siplizumab cultures yielded proliferating Tregs whose suppressive function was not confirmed. Assignment to unstimulated subsets succeeded for only a minor fraction of the alloreactive clones.

Worth noting for this clone: Antigen unknown.

The CDR3 is 15 amino acids. Looked up from germline, CDR1 is KGHSH and CDR2 is LQKENI. Trimming left V 0 bases short and J 2 bases short, with 8 bases between. Generated by immunoSEQ multiplex PCR, the TCRdb table keeps only in-frame clones and is missing some. The repertoire holds approximately 60,000 clones, with 70% to 80% as singletons. The sample comprised memory CD4+ T cells sorted from blood. The chain carries TRBV18 and TRBJ1-3, with a possible D match to TRBD1 (5 bases). The TCR originated in a human donor in good health. As DNA, the CDR3 is TGTGCCAGCTCACCACCCGGGGCCACTGGAAACACCATATATTTT. Amino acid sequence: CASSPPGATGNTIYF.